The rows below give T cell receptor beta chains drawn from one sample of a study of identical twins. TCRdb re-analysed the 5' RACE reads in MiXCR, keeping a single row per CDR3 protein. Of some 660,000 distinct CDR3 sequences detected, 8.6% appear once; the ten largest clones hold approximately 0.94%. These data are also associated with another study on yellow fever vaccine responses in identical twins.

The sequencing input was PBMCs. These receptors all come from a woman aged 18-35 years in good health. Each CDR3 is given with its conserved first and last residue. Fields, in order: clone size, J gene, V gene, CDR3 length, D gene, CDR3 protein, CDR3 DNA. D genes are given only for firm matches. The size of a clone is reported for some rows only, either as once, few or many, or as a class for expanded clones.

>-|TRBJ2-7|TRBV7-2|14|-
CASSPSPEFYEQYF
TGTGCCAGCAGCCCAAGCCCAGAATTCTACGAGCAGTACTTC
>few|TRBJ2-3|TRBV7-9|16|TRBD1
CASSAWGQGGPDTQYF
TGTGCCAGCAGCGCGTGGGGACAGGGTGGACCAGATACGCAGTATTTT
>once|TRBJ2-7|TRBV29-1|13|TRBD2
CSVVLAAQGEQYF
TGCAGCGTTGTGCTAGCGGCCCAGGGCGAGCAGTACTTC
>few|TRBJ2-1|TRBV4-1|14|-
CASSAYGSYNEQFF
TGCGCCAGCAGTGCGTACGGCTCCTACAATGAGCAGTTCTTC
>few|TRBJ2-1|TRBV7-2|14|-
CASSLAPTYNEQFF
TGTGCCAGCAGCTTAGCCCCCACCTACAATGAGCAGTTCTTC
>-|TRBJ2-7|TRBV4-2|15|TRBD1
CASSPTGTVFYEQYF
TGTGCCAGCAGCCCAACCGGGACAGTCTTCTACGAGCAGTACTTC
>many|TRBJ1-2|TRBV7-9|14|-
CASSLEGGPYGYTF
TGTGCCAGCAGCCTCGAGGGGGGGCCCTATGGCTACACCTTC
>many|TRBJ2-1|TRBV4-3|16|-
CASSQDVGASYNEQFF
TGCGCCAGCAGCCAAGATGTGGGAGCCTCCTACAATGAGCAGTTCTTC
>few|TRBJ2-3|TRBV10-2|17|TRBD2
CASSESGTSGRRDTQYF
TGCGCCAGCAGTGAGTCGGGGACTAGCGGGAGAAGGGATACGCAGTATTTT
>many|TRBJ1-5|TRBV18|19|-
CASSQIRSTASDSNQPQHF
TGTGCCAGCTCCCAGATACGATCGACAGCGAGTGACAGCAATCAGCCCCAGCATTTT
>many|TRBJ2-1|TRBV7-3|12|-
CASSLTGHEQFF
TGTGCCAGCAGCTTAACGGGACATGAGCAGTTCTTC
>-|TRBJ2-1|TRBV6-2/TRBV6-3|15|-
CASTRDLSSYNEQFF
TGTGCCAGCACCCGGGACTTAAGCTCCTACAATGAGCAGTTCTTC
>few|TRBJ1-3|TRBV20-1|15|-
CSALGDSPSGNTIYF
TGCAGTGCTCTTGGAGACAGTCCCTCTGGAAACACCATATATTTT
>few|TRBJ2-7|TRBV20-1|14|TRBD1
CSAYNRDRTYEQYF
TGCAGTGCTTACAACCGGGACAGAACCTACGAGCAGTACTTC
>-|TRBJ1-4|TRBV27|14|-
CASTSDRYNEKLFF
TGTGCCAGCACCTCCGACAGATATAATGAAAAACTGTTTTTT
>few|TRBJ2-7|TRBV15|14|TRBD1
CATSRGGQGGEQYF
TGTGCCACCAGCAGAGGCGGACAGGGGGGCGAGCAGTACTTC
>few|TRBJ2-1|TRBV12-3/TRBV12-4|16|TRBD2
CASSLRASGAYNEQFF
TGTGCCAGCAGCCTTCGGGCTAGCGGGGCATACAATGAGCAGTTCTTC
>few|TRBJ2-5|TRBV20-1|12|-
CSVQTRQETQYF
TGCAGTGTCCAGACTAGGCAAGAGACCCAGTACTTC
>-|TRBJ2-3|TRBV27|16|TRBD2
CASSLFASGTTDTQYF
TGTGCCAGCAGTTTATTCGCTAGCGGGACGACAGATACGCAGTATTTT
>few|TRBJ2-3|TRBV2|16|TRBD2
CASRARTSGGTDTQYF
TGTGCCAGCAGGGCCCGGACTAGCGGGGGCACAGATACGCAGTATTTT
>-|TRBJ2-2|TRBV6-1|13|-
CASRPTYTGELFF
TGTGCCAGCAGACCCACCTACACCGGGGAGCTGTTTTTT
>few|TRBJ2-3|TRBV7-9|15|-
CASSQTRLRVDTQYF
TGTGCCAGCAGCCAGACTCGGCTCAGGGTAGATACGCAGTATTTT
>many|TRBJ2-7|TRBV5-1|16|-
CASSLALTGIRYEQYF
TGCGCCAGCAGCTTGGCTCTCACAGGGATTCGGTACGAGCAGTACTTC
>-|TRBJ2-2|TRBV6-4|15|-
CASSGTASNTGELFF
TGTGCCAGCAGTGGGACGGCCTCGAACACCGGGGAGCTGTTTTTT
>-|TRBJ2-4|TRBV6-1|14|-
CASSVDRAGNIQYF
TGTGCCAGCAGCGTAGACAGGGCGGGGAACATTCAGTACTTC
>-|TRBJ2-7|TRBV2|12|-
CATRGGLGEQYF
TGTGCCACCCGAGGGGGGCTCGGGGAGCAGTACTTC
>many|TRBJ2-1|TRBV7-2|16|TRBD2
CASSLISGSSYNEQFF
TGTGCCAGCAGCTTAATTAGCGGGAGCTCCTACAATGAGCAGTTCTTC
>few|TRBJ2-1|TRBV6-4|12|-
CASSDSASEQFF
TGTGCCAGCAGTGACTCAGCGTCTGAGCAGTTCTTC
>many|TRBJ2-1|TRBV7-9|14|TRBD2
CASSLPGGSNEQFF
TGTGCCAGCAGCTTACCGGGAGGATCCAATGAGCAGTTCTTC
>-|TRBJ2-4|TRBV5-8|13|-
CASSSSSGDIQYF
TGTGCCAGCAGCTCCTCCTCGGGAGACATTCAGTACTTC
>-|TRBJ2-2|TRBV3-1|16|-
CASSRAEILNTGELFF
TGTGCCAGCAGCCGTGCGGAGATCTTGAACACCGGGGAGCTGTTTTTT
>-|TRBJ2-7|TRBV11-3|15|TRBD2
CASSPLAGANSEQYF
TGTGCCAGCAGCCCCCTAGCGGGAGCGAACTCCGAGCAGTACTTC
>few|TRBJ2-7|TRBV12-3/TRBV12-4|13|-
CASSLGTLYEQYF
TGTGCCAGCAGTCTCGGGACTCTCTACGAGCAGTACTTC